Listed here are 2 T cell receptor beta chains from one sample, sequenced in a study of OX40 agonist ivuxolimab in advanced cancers. Libraries were prepared by immunoSEQ multiplex PCR; TCRdb keeps only in-frame clonotypes and omits some of them. Here the sample spans around 140,000 clones, about nine tenths being singletons. The source material was CD4+ or CD8+ T cells sorted from blood, sampled in a trial of the OX40 agonist ivuxolimab. All receptors derive from an adult with an advanced solid tumor such as melanoma, head and neck, liver or kidney cancer.

The chain recombines TRBV6-6 with TRBJ2-1, with 12 bases lining up with TRBD2. The germline V gene encodes CDR1 MNHNY and CDR2 SVGAGI (reference sequence). The J segment lost 9 bases and the V segment lost 4 bases, leaving 4 bases of the junction unmatched. CDR3 length equals 14 residues. CDR3 coding DNA: TGTGCCAGCAGTTCGACTAGCGGGAGCGGTGAGCAGTTCTTC. It specifies CASSSTSGSGEQFF.

This chain joins TRBV14 and TRBJ2-5; D remains unclear. Between the trimmed V and J ends, which lost 0 bases and 2 bases, there was a span of 13 bases. CDR3 length: 16 amino acids. Germline assignment: CDR1 SGHDN and CDR2 FVKESK. CDR3 sequence (DNA): TGTGCCAGCAGCCAAGAAGATTTTGTGGGGCAAGAGACCCAGTACTTC. It yields the protein CASSQEDFVGQETQYF. Supplemented by reference TRBV14 and TRBJ2-5, the full variable domain reads EAGVTQFPSHSVIEKGQTVTLRCDPISGHDNLYWYRRVMGKEIKFLLHFVKESKQDESGMPNNRFLAERTGGTYSTLKVQPAELEDSGVYFCASSQEDFVGQETQYFGPGTRLLVL.